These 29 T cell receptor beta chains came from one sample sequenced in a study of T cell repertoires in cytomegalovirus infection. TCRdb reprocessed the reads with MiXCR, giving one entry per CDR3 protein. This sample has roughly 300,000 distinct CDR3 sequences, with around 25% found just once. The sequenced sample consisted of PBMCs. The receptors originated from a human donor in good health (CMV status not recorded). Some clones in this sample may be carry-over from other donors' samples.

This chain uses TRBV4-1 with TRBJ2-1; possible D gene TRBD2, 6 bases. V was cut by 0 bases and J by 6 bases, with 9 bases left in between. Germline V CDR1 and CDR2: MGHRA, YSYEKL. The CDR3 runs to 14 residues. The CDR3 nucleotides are TGCGCCAGCAGCCAAGAACCGGGAGCCAATGAGCAGTTCTTC. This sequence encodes CASSQEPGANEQFF.

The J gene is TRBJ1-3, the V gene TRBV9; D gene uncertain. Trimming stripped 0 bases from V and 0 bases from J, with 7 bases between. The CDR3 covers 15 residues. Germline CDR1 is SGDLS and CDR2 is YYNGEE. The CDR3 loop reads CASSVASVSGNTIYF. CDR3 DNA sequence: TGTGCCAGCAGCGTAGCTTCAGTCTCTGGAAACACCATATATTTT.

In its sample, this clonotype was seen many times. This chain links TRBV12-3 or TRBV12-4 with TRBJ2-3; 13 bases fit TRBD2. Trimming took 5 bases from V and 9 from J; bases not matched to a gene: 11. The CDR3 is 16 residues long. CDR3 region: CASSGWTSGGPGTQYF. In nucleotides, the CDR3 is TGTGCCAGCAGTGGATGGACTAGCGGGGGACCAGGGACGCAGTATTTT.

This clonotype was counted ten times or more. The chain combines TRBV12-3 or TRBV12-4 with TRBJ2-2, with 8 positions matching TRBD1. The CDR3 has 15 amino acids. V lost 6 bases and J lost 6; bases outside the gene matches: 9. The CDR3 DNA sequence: TGTGCCAGCAGGGGCGGGGACAGGAGATCCGGGGAGCTGTTTTTT. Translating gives CASRGGDRRSGELFF.

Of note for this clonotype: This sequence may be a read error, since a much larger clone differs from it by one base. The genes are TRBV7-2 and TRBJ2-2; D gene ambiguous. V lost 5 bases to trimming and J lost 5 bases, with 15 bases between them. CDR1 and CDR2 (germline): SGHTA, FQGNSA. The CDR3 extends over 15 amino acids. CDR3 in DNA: TGTGCCAGCAGCACGGCGACACATGGGACCGGGGAGCTGTTTTTT. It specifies CASSTATHGTGELFF.

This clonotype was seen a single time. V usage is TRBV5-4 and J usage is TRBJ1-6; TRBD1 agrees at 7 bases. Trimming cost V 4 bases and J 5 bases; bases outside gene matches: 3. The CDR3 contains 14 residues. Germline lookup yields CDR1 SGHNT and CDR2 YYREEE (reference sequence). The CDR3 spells CASSQDRDNSPLHF. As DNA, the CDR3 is TGTGCCAGCAGCCAAGACAGGGATAATTCACCCCTCCACTTT.

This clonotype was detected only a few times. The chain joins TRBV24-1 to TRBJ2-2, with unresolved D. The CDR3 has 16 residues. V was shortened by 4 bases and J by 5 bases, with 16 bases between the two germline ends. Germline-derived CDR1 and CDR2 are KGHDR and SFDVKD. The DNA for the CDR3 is TGTGCCACCAGTGACGCAGAAGGGCGTCATACCGGGGAGCTGTTTTTT. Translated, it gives CATSDAEGRHTGELFF.

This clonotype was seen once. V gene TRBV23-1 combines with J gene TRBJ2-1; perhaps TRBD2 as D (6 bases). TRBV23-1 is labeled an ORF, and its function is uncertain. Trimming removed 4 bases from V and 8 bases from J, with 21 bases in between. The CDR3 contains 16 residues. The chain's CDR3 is CASSPRRLRLVDEQFF. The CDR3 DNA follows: TGCGCCAGCAGTCCGCGGCGCCTCAGACTAGTCGATGAGCAGTTCTTC.

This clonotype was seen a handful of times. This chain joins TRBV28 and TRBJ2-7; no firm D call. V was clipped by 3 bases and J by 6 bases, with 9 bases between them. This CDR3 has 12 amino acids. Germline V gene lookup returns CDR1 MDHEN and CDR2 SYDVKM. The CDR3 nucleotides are TGTGCCAGCAGTTTTCAGGTCCGCGAGCAGTACTTC. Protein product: CASSFQVREQYF.

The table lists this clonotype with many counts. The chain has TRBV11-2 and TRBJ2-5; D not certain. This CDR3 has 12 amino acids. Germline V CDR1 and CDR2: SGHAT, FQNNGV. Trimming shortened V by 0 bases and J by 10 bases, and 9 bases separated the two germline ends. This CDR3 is CASSLEQSIQYF. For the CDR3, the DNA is TGTGCCAGCAGCTTAGAACAGTCAATCCAGTACTTC. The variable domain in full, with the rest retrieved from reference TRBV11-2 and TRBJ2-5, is EAGVAQSPRYKIIEKRQSVAFWCNPISGHATLYWYQQILGQGPKLLIQFQNNGVVDDSQLPKDRFSAERLKGVDSTLKIQPAKLEDSAVYLCASSLEQSIQYFGPGTRLLVL.

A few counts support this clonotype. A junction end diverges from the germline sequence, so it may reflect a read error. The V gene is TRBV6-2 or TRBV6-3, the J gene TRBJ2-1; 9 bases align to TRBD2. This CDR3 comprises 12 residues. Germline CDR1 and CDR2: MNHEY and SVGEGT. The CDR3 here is CASTIPGLAPYF. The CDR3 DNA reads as TGTGCCAGCACAATACCGGGACTAGCCCCTTACTTC.

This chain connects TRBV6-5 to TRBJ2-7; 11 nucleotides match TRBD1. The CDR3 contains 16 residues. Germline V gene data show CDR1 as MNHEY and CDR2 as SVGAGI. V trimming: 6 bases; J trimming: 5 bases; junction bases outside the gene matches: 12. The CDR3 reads CASRTAGTGGNNEQYF. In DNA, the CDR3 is TGTGCCAGCAGAACCGCCGGGACAGGGGGAAATAACGAGCAGTACTTC.

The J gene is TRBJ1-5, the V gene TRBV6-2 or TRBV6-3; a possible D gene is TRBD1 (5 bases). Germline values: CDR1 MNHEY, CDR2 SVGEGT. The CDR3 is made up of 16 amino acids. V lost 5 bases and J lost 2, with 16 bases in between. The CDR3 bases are TGTGCCAGCAGTACCCTAATACTAGGGGGCAATCAGCCCCAGCATTTT. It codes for CASSTLILGGNQPQHF.

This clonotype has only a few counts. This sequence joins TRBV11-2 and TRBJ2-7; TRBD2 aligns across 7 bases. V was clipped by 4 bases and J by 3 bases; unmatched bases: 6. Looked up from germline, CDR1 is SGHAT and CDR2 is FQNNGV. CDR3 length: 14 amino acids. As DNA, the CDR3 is TGTGCCAGCAGCTCAAGCGGGATAGGCTACGAGCAGTACTTC. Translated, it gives CASSSSGIGYEQYF.

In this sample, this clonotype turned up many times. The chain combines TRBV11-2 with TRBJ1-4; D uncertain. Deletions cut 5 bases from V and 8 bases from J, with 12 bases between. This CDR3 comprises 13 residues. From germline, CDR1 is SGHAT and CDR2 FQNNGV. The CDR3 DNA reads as TGTGCCAGCAGCACAATAGGGCACGAAAAACTGTTTTTT. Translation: CASSTIGHEKLFF.

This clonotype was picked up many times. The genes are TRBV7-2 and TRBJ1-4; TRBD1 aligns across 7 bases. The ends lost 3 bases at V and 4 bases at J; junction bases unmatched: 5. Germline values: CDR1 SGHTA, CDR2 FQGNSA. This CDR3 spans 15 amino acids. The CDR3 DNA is TGTGCCAGCAGCTTGGGACAGCTGTTTAATGAAAAACTGTTTTTT. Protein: CASSLGQLFNEKLFF.

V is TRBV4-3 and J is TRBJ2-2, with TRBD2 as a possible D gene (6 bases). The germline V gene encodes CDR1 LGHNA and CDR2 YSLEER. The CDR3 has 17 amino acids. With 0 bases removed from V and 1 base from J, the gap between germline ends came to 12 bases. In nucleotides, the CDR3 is TGCGCCAGCAGCCAAGATGGGGGAGGACGGAACACCGGGGAGCTGTTTTTT. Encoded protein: CASSQDGGGRNTGELFF.

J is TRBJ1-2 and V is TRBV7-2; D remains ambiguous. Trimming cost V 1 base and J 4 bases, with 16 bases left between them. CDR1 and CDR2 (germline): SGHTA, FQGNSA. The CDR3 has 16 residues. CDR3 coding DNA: TGTGCCAGCAGCTTAGACCACACATCCGCGGCCTATGGCTACACCTTC. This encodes CASSLDHTSAAYGYTF.

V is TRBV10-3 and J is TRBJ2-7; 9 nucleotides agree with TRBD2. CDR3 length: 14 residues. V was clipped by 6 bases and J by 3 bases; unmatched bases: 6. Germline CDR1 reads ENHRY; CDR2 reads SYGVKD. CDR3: CAIRETSGSYEQYF. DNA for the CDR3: TGTGCCATCAGAGAGACTAGCGGAAGCTACGAGCAGTACTTC.

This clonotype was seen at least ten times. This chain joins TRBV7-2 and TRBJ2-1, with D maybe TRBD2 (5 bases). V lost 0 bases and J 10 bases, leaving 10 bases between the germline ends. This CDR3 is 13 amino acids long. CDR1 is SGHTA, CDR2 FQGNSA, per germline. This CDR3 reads CASSLALAGEQFF. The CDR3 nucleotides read TGTGCCAGCAGCTTAGCGCTGGCGGGCGAGCAGTTCTTC. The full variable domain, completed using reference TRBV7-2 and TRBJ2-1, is GAGVSQSPSNKVTEKGKDVELRCDPISGHTALYWYRQSLGQGLEFLIYFQGNSAPDKSGLPSDRFSAERTGGSVSTLTIQRTQQEDSAVYLCASSLALAGEQFFGPGTRLTVL.

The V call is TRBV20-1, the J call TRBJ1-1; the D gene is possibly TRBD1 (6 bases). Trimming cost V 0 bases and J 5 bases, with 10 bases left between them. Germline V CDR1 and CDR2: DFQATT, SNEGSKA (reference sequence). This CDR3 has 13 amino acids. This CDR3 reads CSARDSRGTEAFF. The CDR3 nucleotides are TGCAGTGCTAGAGATAGCAGGGGAACTGAAGCTTTCTTT.

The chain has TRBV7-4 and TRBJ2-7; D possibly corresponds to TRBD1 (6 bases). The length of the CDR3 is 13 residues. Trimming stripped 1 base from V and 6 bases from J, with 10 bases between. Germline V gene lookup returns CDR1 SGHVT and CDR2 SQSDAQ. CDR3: CASSLEGRGEQYF. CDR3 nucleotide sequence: TGTGCCAGCAGCTTAGAAGGCAGGGGCGAGCAGTACTTC.

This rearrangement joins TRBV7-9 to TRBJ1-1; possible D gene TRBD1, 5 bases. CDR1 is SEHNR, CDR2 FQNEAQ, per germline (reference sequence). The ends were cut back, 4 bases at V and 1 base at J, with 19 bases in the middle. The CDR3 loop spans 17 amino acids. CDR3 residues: CASSSRVGTRGNTEAFF. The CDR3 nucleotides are TGTGCCAGCAGCTCTAGGGTGGGGACCAGAGGGAACACTGAAGCTTTCTTT.

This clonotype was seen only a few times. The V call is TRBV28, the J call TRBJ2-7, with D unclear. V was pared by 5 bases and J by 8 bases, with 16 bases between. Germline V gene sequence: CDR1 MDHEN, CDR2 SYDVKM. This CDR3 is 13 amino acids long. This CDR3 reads CASSHPPGRQQYF. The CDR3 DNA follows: TGTGCCAGCAGTCACCCCCCCGGGCGTCAGCAGTACTTC.

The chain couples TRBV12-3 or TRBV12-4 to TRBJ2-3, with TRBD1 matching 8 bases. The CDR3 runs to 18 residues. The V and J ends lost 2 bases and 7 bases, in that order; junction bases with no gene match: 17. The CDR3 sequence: CASSLPADRATRGYTQYF. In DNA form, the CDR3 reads TGTGCCAGCAGTTTACCGGCGGACAGGGCAACGCGAGGGTATACGCAGTATTTT.

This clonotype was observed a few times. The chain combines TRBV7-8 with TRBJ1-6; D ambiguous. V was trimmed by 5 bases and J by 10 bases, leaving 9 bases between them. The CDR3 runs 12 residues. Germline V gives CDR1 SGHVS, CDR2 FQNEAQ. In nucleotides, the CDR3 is TGTGCCAGCAGCCTCGTTAAGTCACCCCTCCACTTT. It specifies CASSLVKSPLHF.

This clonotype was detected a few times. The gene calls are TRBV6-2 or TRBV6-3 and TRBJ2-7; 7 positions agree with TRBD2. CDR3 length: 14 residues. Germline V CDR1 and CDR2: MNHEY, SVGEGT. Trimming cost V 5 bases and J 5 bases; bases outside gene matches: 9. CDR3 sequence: CASSDTPGGNEQYF. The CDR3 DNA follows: TGTGCCAGCAGTGACACTCCGGGAGGCAACGAGCAGTACTTC.

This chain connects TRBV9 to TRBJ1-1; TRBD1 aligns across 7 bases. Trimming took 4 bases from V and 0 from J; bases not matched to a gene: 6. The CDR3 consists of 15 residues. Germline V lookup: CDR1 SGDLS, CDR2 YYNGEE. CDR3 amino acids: CASSSTGTVNTEAFF. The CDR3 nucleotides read TGTGCCAGCAGCTCGACCGGGACAGTGAACACTGAAGCTTTCTTT. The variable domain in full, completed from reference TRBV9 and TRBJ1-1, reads DSGVTQTPKHLITATGQRVTLRCSPRSGDLSVYWYQQSLDQGLQFLIQYYNGEERAKGNILERFSAQQFPDLHSELNLSSLELGDSALYFCASSSTGTVNTEAFFGQGTRLTVV.

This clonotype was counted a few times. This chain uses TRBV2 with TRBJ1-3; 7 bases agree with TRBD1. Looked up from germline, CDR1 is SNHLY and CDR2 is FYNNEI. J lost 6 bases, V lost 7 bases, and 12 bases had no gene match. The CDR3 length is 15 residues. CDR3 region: CASTRRQGLTNTIYF. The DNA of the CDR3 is TGTGCCAGCACCCGGAGACAGGGCTTGACAAACACCATATATTTT.